The T cell receptor (beta chain) under discussion was sequenced for a study of blood T cell repertoires in COVID-19. Study overall: Specimens from acute and convalescent COVID-19 originated in the United States, Italy and Spain.

Trimming removed 1 base from V and 4 bases from J, with 8 bases in between. Germline CDR1 is LGHDT and CDR2 is YNNKEL (reference sequence). The CDR3 loop spans 14 amino acids. As processed by the authors: Estimation of nucleated cell counts was performed using reference gene primer amplification. Repertoires were generated with immunoSEQ multiplex PCR, while TCRdb's copy carries only in-frame clones and drops some. V, J and clone size reflect that table, while D and trimming were determined from the DNA. The profile covers approximately 150,000 clones, with approximately 80% appearing a single time and 16% taken by the ten largest.

The TCR was taken from a man aged 50-59 years with acute or convalescent COVID-19. This rearrangement joins TRBV3-1 (or the pseudogene TRBV3-2) to TRBJ2-1; the D gene is possibly TRBD2 (6 bases). Sequencing was performed on peripheral blood. In DNA form, the CDR3 reads TGTGCCAGCAGCCAAGGGGGGACTTACAATGAGCAGTTCTTC. Translated: CASSQGGTYNEQFF.